This T cell receptor (beta chain) is drawn from a study of blood T cell repertoires in COVID-19. Study overall: Whether acute or convalescent, the COVID-19 samples came from the United States, Italy and Spain. Nucleic acid was either cDNA or gDNA, and it came from T cells, B-cell-depleted T cells, or PBMCs.

This clone was recorded once. The CDR3 covers 15 residues. The germline gives CDR1 WSHSY, CDR2 SAAADI. Trimming took 2 bases from V and 1 from J; bases not matched to a gene: 3. The assay was immunoSEQ multiplex PCR, and TCRdb's table has in-frame clones only and misses some. The sample holds over 70,000 clones, approximately 88% seen once. V usage is TRBV10-2 and J usage is TRBJ1-1; 8 nucleotides line up with TRBD1. The sample taken for sequencing was peripheral blood. This receptor was obtained from a man older than 75 with acute or convalescent COVID-19. The CDR3 spells CASSESGQGNTEAFF. CDR3 nucleotides: TGCGCCAGCAGTGAGAGCGGACAGGGGAACACTGAAGCTTTCTTT.